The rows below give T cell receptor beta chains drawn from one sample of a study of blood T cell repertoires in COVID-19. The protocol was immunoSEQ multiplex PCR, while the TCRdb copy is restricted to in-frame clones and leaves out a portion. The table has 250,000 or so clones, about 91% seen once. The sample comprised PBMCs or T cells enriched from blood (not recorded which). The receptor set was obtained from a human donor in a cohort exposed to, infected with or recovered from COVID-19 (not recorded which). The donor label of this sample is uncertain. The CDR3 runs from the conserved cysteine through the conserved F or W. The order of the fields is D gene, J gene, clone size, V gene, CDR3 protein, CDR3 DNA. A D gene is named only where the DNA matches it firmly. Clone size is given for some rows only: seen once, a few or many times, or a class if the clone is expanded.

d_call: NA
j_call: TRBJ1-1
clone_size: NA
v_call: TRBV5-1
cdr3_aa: CASSFLGVDGNTEAFF
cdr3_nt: TGCGCCAGCAGCTTCTTAGGAGTTGATGGAAACACTGAAGCTTTCTTT

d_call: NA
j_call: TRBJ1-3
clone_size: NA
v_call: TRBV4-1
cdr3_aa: CASSQDQGLVRVQGSGNTIYF
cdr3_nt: TGCGCCAGCAGCCAAGATCAGGGGCTTGTCAGGGTGCAAGGATCTGGAAACACCATATATTTT

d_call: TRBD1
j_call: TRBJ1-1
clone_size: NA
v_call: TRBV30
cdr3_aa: CAWNPGGNLCEAFF
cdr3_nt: TGTGCCTGGAATCCAGGGGGTAACCTCTGTGAAGCTTTCTTT

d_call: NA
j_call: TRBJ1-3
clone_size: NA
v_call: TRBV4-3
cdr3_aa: CASSQDLSSGNTIYF
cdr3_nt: TGCGCCAGCAGCCAAGATCTATCCTCTGGAAACACCATATATTTT

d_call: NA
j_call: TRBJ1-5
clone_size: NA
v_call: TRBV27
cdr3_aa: CASSSATGLSNQPQHF
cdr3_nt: TGTGCCAGCAGTAGCGCGACAGGACTTAGCAATCAGCCCCAGCATTTT

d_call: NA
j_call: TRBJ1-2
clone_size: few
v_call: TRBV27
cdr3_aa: CASSPRWTHLSYGYTF
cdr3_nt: TGTGCCAGCAGTCCACGGTGGACTCACCTGAGCTATGGCTACACCTTC

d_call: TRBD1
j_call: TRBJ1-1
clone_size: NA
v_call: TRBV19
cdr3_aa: CASIDGTGYTEAFF
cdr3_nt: TGTGCCAGTATCGACGGGACAGGGTACACTGAAGCTTTCTTT

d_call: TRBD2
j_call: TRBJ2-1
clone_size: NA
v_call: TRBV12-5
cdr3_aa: CASVNTSGVYNEQFF
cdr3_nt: TGTGCTAGTGTAAATACTAGCGGGGTGTACAATGAGCAGTTCTTC

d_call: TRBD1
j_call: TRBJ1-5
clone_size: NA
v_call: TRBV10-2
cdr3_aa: CASGTGEDQPQHF
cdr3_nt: TGCGCCAGCGGGACAGGGGAGGATCAGCCCCAGCATTTT

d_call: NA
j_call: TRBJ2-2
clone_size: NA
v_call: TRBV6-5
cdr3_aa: CASSYRGPGELFF
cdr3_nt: TGTGCCAGCAGTTACAGGGGCCCCGGGGAGCTGTTTTTT

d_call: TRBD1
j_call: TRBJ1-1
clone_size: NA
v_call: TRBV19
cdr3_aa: CASSIVPGGNTEAFF
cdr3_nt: TGTGCCAGTAGTATAGTTCCAGGGGGGAACACTGAAGCTTTCTTT

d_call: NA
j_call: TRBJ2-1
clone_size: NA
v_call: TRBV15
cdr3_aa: CATSDLINSYNEQFF
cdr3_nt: TGTGCCACCTCGGACTTAATCAACTCCTACAATGAGCAGTTCTTC

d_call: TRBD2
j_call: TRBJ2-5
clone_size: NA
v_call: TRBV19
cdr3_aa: CASSFGLAGAQETQYF
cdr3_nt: TGTGCCAGTAGTTTCGGACTAGCGGGGGCCCAAGAGACCCAGTACTTC

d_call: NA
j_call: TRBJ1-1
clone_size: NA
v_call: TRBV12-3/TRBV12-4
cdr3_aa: CASSLGRITEAFF
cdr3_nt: TGTGCCAGCAGTTTGGGCAGAATCACTGAAGCTTTCTTT

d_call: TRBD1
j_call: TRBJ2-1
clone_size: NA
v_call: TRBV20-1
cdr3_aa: CSAYRGKEQFF
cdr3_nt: TGCAGTGCTTACAGGGGAAAGGAGCAGTTCTTC

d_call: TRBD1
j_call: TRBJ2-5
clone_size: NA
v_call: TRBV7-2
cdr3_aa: CASSSERQGLETQYF
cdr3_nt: TGTGCCAGCAGCTCCGAGAGACAGGGGTTGGAGACCCAGTACTTC

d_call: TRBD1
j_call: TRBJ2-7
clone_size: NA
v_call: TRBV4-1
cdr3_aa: CASSQAPGQGFDEQYF
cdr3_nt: TGCGCCAGCAGCCAAGCACCGGGACAGGGGTTCGACGAGCAGTACTTC

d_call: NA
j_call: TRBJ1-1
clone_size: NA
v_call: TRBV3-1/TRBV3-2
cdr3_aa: CASSLDRSGAFF
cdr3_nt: TGTGCCAGCAGCTTAGACAGGTCGGGAGCTTTCTTT

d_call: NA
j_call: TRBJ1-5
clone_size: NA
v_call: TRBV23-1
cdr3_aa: CASSQSFMWVGDTQPQHF
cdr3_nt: TGCGCCAGCAGTCAATCGTTTATGTGGGTAGGGGATACTCAGCCCCAGCATTTT

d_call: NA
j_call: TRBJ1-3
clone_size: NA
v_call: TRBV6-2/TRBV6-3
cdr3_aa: CASSYSTGAGNTIYF
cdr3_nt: TGTGCCAGCAGTTACTCGACAGGAGCTGGAAACACCATATATTTT

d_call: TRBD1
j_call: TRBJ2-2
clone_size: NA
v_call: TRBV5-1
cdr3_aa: CASSLGTALTGELFF
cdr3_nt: TGCGCCAGCAGCCTCGGGACAGCCCTTACCGGGGAGCTGTTTTTT

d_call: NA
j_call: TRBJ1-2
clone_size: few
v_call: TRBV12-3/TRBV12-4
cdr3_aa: CASSQERNGYTF
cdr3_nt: TGTGCCAGCAGTCAGGAAAGAAATGGCTACACCTTC

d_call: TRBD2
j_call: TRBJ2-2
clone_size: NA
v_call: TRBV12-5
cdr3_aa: CASGPGGGAGELFF
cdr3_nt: TGTGCTAGTGGCCCGGGAGGAGGGGCCGGGGAGCTGTTTTTT

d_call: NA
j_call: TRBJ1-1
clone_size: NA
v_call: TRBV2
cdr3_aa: CASSAELSTEAFF
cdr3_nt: TGTGCCAGCAGTGCTGAACTTAGCACTGAAGCTTTCTTT

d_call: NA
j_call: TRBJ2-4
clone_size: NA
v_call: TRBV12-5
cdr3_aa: CASGLVGRGLAKNIQYF
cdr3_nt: TGTGCTAGTGGTTTGGTCGGCAGGGGCCTAGCCAAAAACATTCAGTACTTC

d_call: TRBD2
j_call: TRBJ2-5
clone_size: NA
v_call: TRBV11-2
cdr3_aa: CASTPGGQETQYF
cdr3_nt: TGTGCCAGCACCCCCGGGGGGCAAGAGACCCAGTACTTC

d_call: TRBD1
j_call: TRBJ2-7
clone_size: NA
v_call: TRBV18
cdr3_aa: CASSPLEQGGHEQYF
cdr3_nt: TGTGCCAGCTCACCACTAGAACAGGGGGGACACGAGCAGTACTTC

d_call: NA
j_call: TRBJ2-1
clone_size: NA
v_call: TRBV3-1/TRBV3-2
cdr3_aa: CASSRDSYNEQFF
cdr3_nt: TGTGCCAGCAGCCGGGACTCATACAATGAGCAGTTCTTC

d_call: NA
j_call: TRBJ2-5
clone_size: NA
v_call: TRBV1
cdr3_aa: CTSSRVGVVEDETQYF
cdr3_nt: TGCACCAGCAGCCGCGTAGGGGTAGTTGAGGACGAGACCCAGTACTTC

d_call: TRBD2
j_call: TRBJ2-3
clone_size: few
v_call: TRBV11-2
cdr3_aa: CASSAGTSGGALDTQYF
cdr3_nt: TGTGCCAGCAGCGCTGGGACTAGCGGGGGGGCCTTAGATACGCAGTATTTT

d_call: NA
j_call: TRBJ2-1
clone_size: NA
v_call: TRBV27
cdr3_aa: CASSIATGRHEQFF
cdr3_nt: TGTGCCAGCAGTATAGCTACGGGGAGGCATGAGCAGTTCTTC

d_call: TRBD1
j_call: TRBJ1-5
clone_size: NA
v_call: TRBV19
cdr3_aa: CARKFDRVSNQPQHF
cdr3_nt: TGTGCCCGAAAATTTGACAGGGTAAGCAATCAGCCCCAGCATTTT

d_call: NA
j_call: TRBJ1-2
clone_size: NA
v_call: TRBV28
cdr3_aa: CASARTAFYGYTF
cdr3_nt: TGTGCCAGCGCCCGGACAGCCTTTTATGGCTACACCTTC

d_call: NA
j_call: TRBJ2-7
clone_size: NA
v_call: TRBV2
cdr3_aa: CASSLQGAYEQYF
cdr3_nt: TGTGCCAGCAGCCTCCAAGGGGCCTACGAGCAGTACTTC

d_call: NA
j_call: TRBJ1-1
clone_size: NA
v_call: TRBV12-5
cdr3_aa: CASCGDDTEAFF
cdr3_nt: TGTGCTAGTTGCGGGGACGACACTGAAGCTTTCTTT

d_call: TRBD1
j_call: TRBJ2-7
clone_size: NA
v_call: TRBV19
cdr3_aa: CASSRGQGFGEQYF
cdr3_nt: TGTGCCAGTAGTAGGGGACAGGGATTTGGCGAGCAGTACTTC

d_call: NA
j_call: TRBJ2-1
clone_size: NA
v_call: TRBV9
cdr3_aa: CASSPSPSSYNEQFF
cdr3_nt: TGTGCCAGCAGCCCCTCTCCGAGCTCCTACAATGAGCAGTTCTTC

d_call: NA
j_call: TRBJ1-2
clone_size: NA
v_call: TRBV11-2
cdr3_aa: CASSLGPNYGYTF
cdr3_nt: TGTGCCAGCAGCTTAGGGCCCAACTATGGCTACACCTTC

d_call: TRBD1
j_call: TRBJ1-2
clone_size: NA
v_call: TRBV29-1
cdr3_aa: CSVGGQRANYGYTF
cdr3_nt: TGCAGCGTTGGGGGACAGCGAGCTAACTATGGCTACACCTTC

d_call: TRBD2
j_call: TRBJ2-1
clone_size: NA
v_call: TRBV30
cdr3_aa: CAFRGGLEQFF
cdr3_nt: TGTGCCTTCCGGGGGGGCCTTGAGCAGTTCTTC

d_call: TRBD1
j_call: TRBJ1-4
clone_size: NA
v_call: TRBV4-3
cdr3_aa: CASSQEAVDRAKLFF
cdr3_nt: TGCGCCAGCAGCCAAGAAGCGGTGGACAGGGCCAAACTGTTTTTT

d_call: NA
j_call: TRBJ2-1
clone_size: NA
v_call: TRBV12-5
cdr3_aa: CASGLGAGSYNEQFF
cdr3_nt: TGTGCTAGTGGTTTAGGGGCAGGCTCCTACAATGAGCAGTTCTTC

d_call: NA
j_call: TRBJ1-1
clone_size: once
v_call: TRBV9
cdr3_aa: CASSPFPNTEAFF
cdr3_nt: TGTGCCAGCAGCCCCTTCCCGAACACTGAAGCTTTCTTT

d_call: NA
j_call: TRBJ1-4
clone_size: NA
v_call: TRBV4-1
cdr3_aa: CASSQFWDSRKLFF
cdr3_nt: TGCGCCAGCAGCCAATTCTGGGACTCCCGAAAACTGTTTTTT

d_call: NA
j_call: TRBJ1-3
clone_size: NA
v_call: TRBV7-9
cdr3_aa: CASSLSGGRNTIYF
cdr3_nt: TGTGCCAGCAGCTTATCGGGGGGGAGAAACACCATATATTTT

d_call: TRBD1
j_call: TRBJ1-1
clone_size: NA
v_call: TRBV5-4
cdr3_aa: CASSPRTGAPTEAFF
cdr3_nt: TGTGCCAGCAGCCCGCGGACAGGGGCCCCTACTGAAGCTTTCTTT

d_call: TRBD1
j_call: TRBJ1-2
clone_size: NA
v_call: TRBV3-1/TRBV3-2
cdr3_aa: CASSQGTRTGGSYGYTF
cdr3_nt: TGTGCCAGCAGCCAAGGCACGAGGACAGGGGGAAGCTATGGCTACACCTTC

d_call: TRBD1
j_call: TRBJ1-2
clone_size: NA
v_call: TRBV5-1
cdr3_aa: CASSSWIPRDRARDGYTF
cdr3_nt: TGCGCCAGCAGCTCCTGGATACCCCGGGACAGGGCTCGTGATGGCTACACCTTC

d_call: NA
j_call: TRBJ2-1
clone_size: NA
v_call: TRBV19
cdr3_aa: CASSIRPNEQFF
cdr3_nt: TGTGCCAGTAGTATTCGTCCCAATGAGCAGTTCTTC

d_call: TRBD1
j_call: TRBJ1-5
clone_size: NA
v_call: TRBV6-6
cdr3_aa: CASSPPQDRAGPRPQHF
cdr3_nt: TGTGCCAGCAGTCCTCCCCAGGACAGGGCCGGCCCGAGGCCCCAGCATTTT

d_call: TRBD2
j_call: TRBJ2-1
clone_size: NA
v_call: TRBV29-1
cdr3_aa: CSVERDERGNNEQFF
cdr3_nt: TGCAGCGTTGAAAGGGATGAGCGGGGGAACAATGAGCAGTTCTTC

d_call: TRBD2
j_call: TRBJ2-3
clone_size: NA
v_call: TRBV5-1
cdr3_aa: CASSPAGDTQYF
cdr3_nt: TGCGCCAGCAGCCCAGCGGGGGATACGCAGTATTTT

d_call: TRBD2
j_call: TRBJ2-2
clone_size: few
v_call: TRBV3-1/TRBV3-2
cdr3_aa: CASSRGSGARGGELFF
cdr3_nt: TGTGCCAGCAGCCGAGGGAGCGGGGCCCGAGGCGGGGAGCTGTTTTTT

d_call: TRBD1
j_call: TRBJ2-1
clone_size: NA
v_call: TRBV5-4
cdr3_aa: CASSLAWDRNFNEQFF
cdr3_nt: TGTGCCAGCAGCTTGGCCTGGGACAGGAATTTCAATGAGCAGTTCTTC

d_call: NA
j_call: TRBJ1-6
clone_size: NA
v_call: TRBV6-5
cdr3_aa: CASWRGSGSPLHF
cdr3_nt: TGTGCCAGTTGGAGGGGTTCAGGTTCACCCCTCCACTTT

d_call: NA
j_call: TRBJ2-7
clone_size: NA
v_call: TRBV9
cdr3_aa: CASSVTPESYEQYF
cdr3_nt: TGTGCCAGCAGCGTAACCCCGGAGTCCTACGAGCAGTACTTC

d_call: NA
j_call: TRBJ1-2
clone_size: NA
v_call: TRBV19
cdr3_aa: CASSPGSVYGYTF
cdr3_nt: TGTGCCAGTAGTCCGGGGAGCGTCTATGGCTACACCTTC

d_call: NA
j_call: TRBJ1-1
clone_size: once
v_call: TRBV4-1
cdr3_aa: CASSQVGRNTEAFF
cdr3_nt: TGCGCCAGCAGCCAAGTCGGGAGGAACACTGAAGCTTTCTTT